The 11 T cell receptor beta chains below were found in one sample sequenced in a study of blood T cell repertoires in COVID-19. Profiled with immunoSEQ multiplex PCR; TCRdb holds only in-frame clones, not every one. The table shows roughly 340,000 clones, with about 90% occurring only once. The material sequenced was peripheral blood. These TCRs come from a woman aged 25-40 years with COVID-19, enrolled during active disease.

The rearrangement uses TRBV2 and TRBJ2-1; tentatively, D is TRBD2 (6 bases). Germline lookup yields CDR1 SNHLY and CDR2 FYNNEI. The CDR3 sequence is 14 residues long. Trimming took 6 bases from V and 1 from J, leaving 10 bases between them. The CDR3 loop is CASRFRESYNEQFF. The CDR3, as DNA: TGTGCCAGCAGGTTTCGGGAGTCCTACAATGAGCAGTTCTTC.

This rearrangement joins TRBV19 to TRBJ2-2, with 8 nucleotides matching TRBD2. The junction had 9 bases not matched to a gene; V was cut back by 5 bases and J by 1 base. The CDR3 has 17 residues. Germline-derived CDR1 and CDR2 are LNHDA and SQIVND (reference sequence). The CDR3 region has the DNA TGTGCCAGTAGTCCCGGGGGGGCCAGACTGAACACCGGGGAGCTGTTTTTT. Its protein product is CASSPGGARLNTGELFF.

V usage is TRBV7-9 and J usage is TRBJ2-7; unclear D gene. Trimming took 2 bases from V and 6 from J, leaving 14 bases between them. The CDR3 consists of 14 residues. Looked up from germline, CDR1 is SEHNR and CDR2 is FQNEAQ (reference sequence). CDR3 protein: CASSLMARSAEQYV. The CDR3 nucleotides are TGTGCCAGCAGCTTAATGGCGCGGTCAGCCGAGCAGTACGTC.

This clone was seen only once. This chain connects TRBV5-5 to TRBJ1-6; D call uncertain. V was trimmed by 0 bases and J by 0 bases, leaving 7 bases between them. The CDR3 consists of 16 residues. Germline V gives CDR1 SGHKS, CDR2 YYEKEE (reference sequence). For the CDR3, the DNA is TGTGCCAGCAGCTTGGGGTCGGTCTCCTATAATTCACCCCTCCACTTT. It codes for CASSLGSVSYNSPLHF.

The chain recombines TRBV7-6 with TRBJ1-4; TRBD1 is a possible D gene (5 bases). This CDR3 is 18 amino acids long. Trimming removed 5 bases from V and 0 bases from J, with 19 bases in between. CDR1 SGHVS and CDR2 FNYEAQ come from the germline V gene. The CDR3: CASSPSRVRGTTNEKLFF. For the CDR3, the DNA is TGTGCCAGCAGCCCTTCGCGGGTCCGGGGGACAACTAATGAAAAACTGTTTTTT.

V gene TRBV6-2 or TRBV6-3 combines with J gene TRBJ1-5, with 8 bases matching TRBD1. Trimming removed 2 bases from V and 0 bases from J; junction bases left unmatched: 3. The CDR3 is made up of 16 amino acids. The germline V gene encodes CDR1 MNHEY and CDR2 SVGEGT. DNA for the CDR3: TGTGCCAGCAGTTACGACAGGGGAAGTAGCAATCAGCCCCAGCATTTT. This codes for CASSYDRGSSNQPQHF.

CDR3 sequence: CASSLSYPGQGYGYTF. The CDR3 DNA follows: TGTGCCAGCAGTTTATCCTACCCGGGACAGGGCTATGGCTACACCTTC. The rearrangement uses TRBV27 and TRBJ1-2; TRBD1 agrees at 9 bases. Germline V CDR1 and CDR2: MNHEY, SMNVEV (reference sequence). This CDR3 is 16 amino acids long. V dropped 0 bases and J dropped 4; count of bases not matched to a gene: 6.

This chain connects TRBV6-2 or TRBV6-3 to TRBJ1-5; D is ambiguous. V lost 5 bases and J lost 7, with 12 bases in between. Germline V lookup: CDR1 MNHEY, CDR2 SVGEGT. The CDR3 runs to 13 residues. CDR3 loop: CASSDVRFQPQHF. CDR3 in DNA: TGTGCCAGCAGTGATGTTCGGTTCCAGCCCCAGCATTTT.

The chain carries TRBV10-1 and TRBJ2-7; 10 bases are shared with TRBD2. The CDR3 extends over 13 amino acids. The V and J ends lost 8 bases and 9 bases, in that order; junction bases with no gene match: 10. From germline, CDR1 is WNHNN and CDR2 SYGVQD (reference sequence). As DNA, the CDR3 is TGCGCCAGCCTTAGCGGGAGGATTGTTCGGCAGTACGTC. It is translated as CASLSGRIVRQYV.

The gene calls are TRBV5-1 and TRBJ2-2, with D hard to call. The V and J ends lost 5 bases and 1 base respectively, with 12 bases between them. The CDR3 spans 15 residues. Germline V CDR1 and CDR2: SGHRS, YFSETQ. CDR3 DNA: TGCGCCAGCAGGGTCGAATCGGGGAACACCGGGGAGCTGTTTTTT. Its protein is CASRVESGNTGELFF.

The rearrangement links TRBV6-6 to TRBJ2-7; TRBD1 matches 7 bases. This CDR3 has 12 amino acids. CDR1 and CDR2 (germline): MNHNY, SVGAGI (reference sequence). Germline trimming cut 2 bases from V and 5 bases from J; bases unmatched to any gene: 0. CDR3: CASSYTGDEQYV. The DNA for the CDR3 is TGTGCCAGCAGTTACACAGGGGACGAGCAGTACGTC.